This T cell receptor beta chain emerged from a study of human versus mouse CDR3 diversity and MHC coevolution. Germline CDR1 is SNHLY and CDR2 is FYNNEI. The V and J ends lost 6 bases and 5 bases, in that order; junction bases with no gene match: 4. This CDR3 contains 15 residues. Assay used: immunoSEQ multiplex PCR; TCRdb lists only in-frame clones, some missing. The sample contains tens of thousands of clones, around 90% of which appear only once. Sequences were obtained from naive CD4+ T cells from blood. This sample's subset: CD45RO-negative CD62L-positive naive CD4 T cells. The TCR originated in a person between 25 and 70 years old in good health. The chain links TRBV2 to TRBJ2-1, with 13 bases identical to TRBD2. The CDR3 loop is CASRYGTSGDNEQFF. The DNA for the CDR3 is TGTGCCAGCAGGTACGGGACTAGCGGGGACAATGAGCAGTTCTTC.